Listed below are T cell receptor beta chains from one sample, sequenced in a study of cytomegalovirus exposure and HLA in healthy donors. TCRdb's table, derived via immunoSEQ multiplex PCR, lists solely in-frame clones and lacks some. The table shows approximately 240,000 clones, with just over 75% occurring only once. What was sequenced was PBMCs. These receptors were obtained from a woman in her sixties or seventies in good health and CMV-seropositive. Each CDR3 is given with its conserved first and last residue. For some rows the clone size is stated as once, few or many, or as a class when expanded; others skip it.

size | V | length | CDR3
NA | TRBV7-2 | 14 | CASSLSGAGYEQYF
NA | TRBV4-2 | 15 | CASSRGRWSNQPQHF
NA | TRBV5-6 | 13 | CASSQNLYGELFF
NA | TRBV5-4 | 15 | CASSTGGFGANVLTF
NA | TRBV27 | 15 | CASSLILSAYNEQFF
NA | TRBV4-1 | 13 | CASSQTGGDTQYF
NA | TRBV5-1 | 16 | CASSLAQREWGDTQYF
NA | TRBV28 | 12 | CASSTGAYEQYF
NA | TRBV5-6 | 14 | CASSLGLSGNTIYF
few | TRBV4-2 | 17 | CASSQEGGGLSSYEQYF
NA | TRBV21-1 | 16 | CASSPRDTLAKNIQYF
NA | TRBV30 | 18 | CAWSVIRGWTRDTYEQYF
NA | TRBV5-1 | 17 | CASSLALRGRNTGELFF
NA | TRBV9 | 14 | CASSPRGTGNTIYF
NA | TRBV10-2 | 19 | CASSDLAGGGPTSTDTQYF
NA | TRBV29-1 | 11 | CSATGPGELFF
NA | TRBV5-8 | 11 | CASSLSGGQYF
once | TRBV28 | 13 | CASRRQGTETQYF
once | TRBV30 | 15 | CAWSVRGASNQPQHF
once | TRBV4-3 | 18 | CASSQGPTSGGPQETQYF
NA | TRBV5-1 | 13 | CASSLFSLETQYF
few | TRBV28 | 13 | CASSLSGTYGYTF
NA | TRBV27 | 16 | CASSLPTGKTDNEQFF
NA | TRBV2 | 13 | CAGGTRQDTEAFF
NA | TRBV5-1 | 13 | CASSPTEYTEAFF
NA | TRBV18 | 16 | CASQKQVAAMNTEAFF
NA | TRBV9 | 15 | CASSVYGISTDTQYF
NA | TRBV28 | 11 | CASSQDREAFF
NA | TRBV7-2 | 13 | CASSSQGNQPQHF
NA | TRBV10-2 | 14 | CASSLGGSGNTIYF
NA | TRBV28 | 16 | CASSLPRDSYNSPLHF
NA | TRBV1 | 13 | CTSSQGAEDTQYF
NA | TRBV30 | 13 | CALKGQINNEQFF
few | TRBV5-5 | 13 | CASSFTGEDTQYF
NA | TRBV27 | 14 | CASGRGTTNEKLFF
NA | TRBV10-3 | 15 | CAISEGTVTNYGYTF
NA | TRBV7-9 | 15 | CASSPLDGRTGELFF
once | TRBV21-1 | 18 | CASSKVPPDRLYQETQYF
NA | TRBV4-2 | 18 | CASSQEGSSGTSGNEQFF
NA | TRBV30 | 15 | CAWSWRHGNTGELFF
once | TRBV7-9 | 16 | CASSLGLAGGTSEQYF
NA | TRBV7-9 | 16 | CASSYTLAGEGGELFF
NA | TRBV6-1 | 15 | CAIDPWTGGDYGYTF
NA | TRBV6-4 | 15 | CASSTGLGVGTEAFF
few | TRBV9 | 14 | CASSVITLNTEAFF
few | TRBV5-4 | 16 | CASSLGAPTSGNTIYF
NA | TRBV6-5 | 15 | CASSSAGGAPDTQYF
once | TRBV5-1 | 17 | CASSLVRDTIQSYEQYF
NA | TRBV6-1 | 14 | CASSLTGMGETQYF
NA | TRBV29-1 | 13 | CSVDRGNTDTQYF
NA | TRBV30 | 14 | CAWYPGPPSYEQYF
NA | TRBV27 | 16 | CASSPRGGSNGYEQYF
NA | TRBV6-5 | 15 | CASSYGRGRAYEQYF
NA | TRBV7-6 | 17 | CASSLGILAGGDNEQFF
few | TRBV7-6 | 17 | CASSMNAANSFSGELFF
once | TRBV7-9 | 16 | CASSRLAGGSQETQYF
NA | TRBV7-8 | 15 | CASSRRDRVAGELFF